The 14 T cell receptor beta chains below all came from one sample that was sequenced in a study of blood T cell repertoires in COVID-19. Profiling relied on immunoSEQ multiplex PCR, and the TCRdb table lists in-frame clones only, not all of them. Of some 270,000 clones listed, 89% were seen once; the top ten hold 4.6%. The material sequenced was peripheral blood. The receptors come from a woman aged 40 to 49 who had recovered from COVID-19.

This clone was recorded only once. The V and J genes are TRBV30 and TRBJ2-7, with 9 bases matching TRBD1. The CDR3 loop spans 13 amino acids. From germline, CDR1 is GTSNPN and CDR2 SVGIG (reference sequence). V dropped 0 bases and J dropped 6; count of bases not matched to a gene: 3. The CDR3 protein is CAWSVLQGAEQYV. CDR3 sequence (DNA): TGTGCCTGGAGTGTATTACAGGGGGCCGAGCAGTACGTC.

The CDR3 loop reads CATSSGGPSAEQFF. The CDR3 coding sequence is TGTGCCACCTCGAGCGGGGGGCCGTCGGCTGAGCAGTTCTTC. The chain is built from TRBV7-2 and TRBJ2-1, with TRBD2 matching over 9 bases. V lost 10 bases to trimming and J lost 9 bases; unmatched junction nucleotides: 13. CDR3 length: 14 amino acids. Germline-derived CDR1 and CDR2 are SGHTA and FQGNSA.

J is TRBJ2-1 and V is TRBV24-1, with D possibly being TRBD2 (6 bases). The V end was cut by 5 bases, the J end by 2 bases, with 15 bases between. The CDR3 totals 16 residues. The germline V gene has CDR1 KGHDR and CDR2 SFDVKD. The CDR3 region is CATSGNLGLPYNEQFF. CDR3 coding DNA: TGTGCCACCAGTGGCAACCTGGGACTTCCCTACAATGAGCAGTTCTTC.

The chain carries TRBV11-2 and TRBJ2-3; D remains unclear. V was shortened by 3 bases and J by 4 bases, with 8 bases between the two germline ends. CDR1 is SGHAT and CDR2 is FQNNGV in the germline V gene. The length of the CDR3 is 13 residues. The CDR3 nucleotides read TGTGCCAGCAGCTTCGCAGCGTCAGATACGCAGTATTTT. Protein sequence: CASSFAASDTQYF. The full variable domain, in which reference TRBV11-2 and TRBJ2-3 provide the parts outside the CDR3, is EAGVAQSPRYKIIEKRQSVAFWCNPISGHATLYWYQQILGQGPKLLIQFQNNGVVDDSQLPKDRFSAERLKGVDSTLKIQPAKLEDSAVYLCASSFAASDTQYFGPGTRLTVL.

V and J are TRBV18 and TRBJ2-5; TRBD2 agrees at 16 bases. Germline lookup yields CDR1 KGHSH and CDR2 LQKENI. V shed 0 bases, J shed 5 bases, and the junction held 6 bases outside the gene matches. The CDR3 runs to 18 residues. The CDR3 bases are TGTGCCAGCTCACCACCCGGGACTAGCGGGAGGGCCGGCGAGACCCAGTACTTC. Translated: CASSPPGTSGRAGETQYF.

The chain links TRBV9 to TRBJ2-1; 14 nucleotides agree with TRBD2. V shed 3 bases, J shed 7 bases, and the junction held 6 bases outside the gene matches. The CDR3 has 16 residues. The germline V gene has CDR1 SGDLS and CDR2 YYNGEE. CDR3 bases: TGTGCCAGCAGCGACCGGGGGACTAGCGGGAGTAATGAGCAGTTCTTC. Amino acid sequence: CASSDRGTSGSNEQFF. Using reference TRBV9 and TRBJ2-1 for the parts outside the CDR3, the full variable domain is DSGVTQTPKHLITATGQRVTLRCSPRSGDLSVYWYQQSLDQGLQFLIQYYNGEERAKGNILERFSAQQFPDLHSELNLSSLELGDSALYFCASSDRGTSGSNEQFFGPGTRLTVL.

This chain joins TRBV7-9 and TRBJ2-2; D might be TRBD2 (6 bases). The CDR3 covers 14 residues. Germline CDR1 and CDR2: SEHNR and FQNEAQ (reference sequence). With 5 bases removed from V and 6 bases from J, the gap between germline ends came to 13 bases. CDR3 loop: CASSHGSTSGELFF. CDR3 nucleotide sequence: TGTGCCAGCAGCCACGGGAGTACCTCCGGGGAGCTGTTTTTT.

The chain couples TRBV4-1 to TRBJ2-1, with 7 bases that match TRBD1. J was trimmed by 8 bases and V by 7 bases; bases with no gene match: 17. CDR1 and CDR2 from the germline V gene are MGHRA and YSYEKL. This CDR3 comprises 16 residues. CDR3 nucleotides: TGCGCCAGCACCGACCCGACAGGGAGCGGAATATATGAGCAGTTCTTC. It codes for CASTDPTGSGIYEQFF.

The chain has TRBV29-1 and TRBJ2-7; TRBD2 is a possible D gene (5 bases). From germline, CDR1 is SQVTM and CDR2 ANQGSEA. CDR3 length: 11 amino acids. V was cut by 6 bases and J by 6 bases, with 12 bases left in between. The CDR3 here is CSVKVASEQYV. The CDR3 DNA follows: TGCAGCGTCAAGGTAGCGAGCGAGCAGTACGTC.

V usage is TRBV7-6 and J usage is TRBJ1-5; 7 nucleotides agree with TRBD1. With 5 bases clipped from V and 3 bases from J, the junction kept 4 bases outside the gene matches. Germline loops: CDR1 SGHVS, CDR2 FNYEAQ. The CDR3 contains 14 residues. The CDR3 loop is CASSPGTVNQPQHF. CDR3 bases: TGTGCCAGCAGCCCCGGGACAGTCAATCAGCCCCAGCATTTT.

The genes are TRBV2 and TRBJ2-7, with a weak D call TRBD1 (6 bases). The CDR3 loop spans 15 amino acids. V lost 10 bases and J lost 3, with 22 bases in between. Germline CDR1 SNHLY, CDR2 FYNNEI. DNA of the CDR3: TGTGCCACCGTACCTGGGGGCCTCCCCGGCTACGAGCAGTACTTC. It codes for CATVPGGLPGYEQYF. The complete variable domain, with remaining parts taken from reference TRBV2 and TRBJ2-7, reads EPEVTQTPSHQVTQMGQEVILRCVPISNHLYFYWYRQILGQKVEFLVSFYNNEISEKSEIFDDQFSVERPDGSNFTLKIRSTKLEDSAMYFCATVPGGLPGYEQYFGPGTRLTVT.

V gene TRBV19 combines with J gene TRBJ1-2; D gene uncertain. The CDR3 loop spans 14 amino acids. CDR1 LNHDA and CDR2 SQIVND come from the germline V gene (reference sequence). V gave up 1 base and J gave up 0 bases, with 6 bases separating them. The CDR3 loop reads CASSIVDSNYGYTF. CDR3 sequence (DNA): TGTGCCAGTAGTATAGTGGACTCTAACTATGGCTACACCTTC. Supplemented by reference TRBV19 and TRBJ1-2, the full variable domain reads DGGITQSPKYLFRKEGQNVTLSCEQNLNHDAMYWYRQDPGQGLRLIYYSQIVNDFQKGDIAEGYSVSREKKESFPLTVTSAQKNPTAFYLCASSIVDSNYGYTFGSGTRLTVV.

The genes are TRBV6-2 or TRBV6-3 and TRBJ2-2; 11 bases agree with TRBD2. CDR3 length: 17 amino acids. V was pared by 0 bases and J by 8 bases, with 8 bases of the junction left unmatched. Germline V CDR1 and CDR2: MNHEY, SVGEGT. The CDR3 spells CASSYSVAGGPLGELFF. In DNA, the CDR3 is TGTGCCAGCAGTTACTCGGTAGCGGGAGGGCCACTTGGGGAGCTGTTTTTT.

This rearrangement joins TRBV3-1 (or the pseudogene TRBV3-2) to TRBJ1-2, with a tentative D call TRBD1 (6 bases). CDR1 LGHDT and CDR2 YNNKEL come from the germline V gene (reference sequence). The CDR3 sequence is 13 residues long. V dropped 1 base and J dropped 8 bases, with 11 bases sitting between them. This CDR3 is CASSQVNRVGYTF. The CDR3 DNA is TGTGCCAGCAGCCAAGTCAACAGGGTCGGCTACACCTTC.